This T cell receptor (beta chain) originates from a study of molecular identifiers for immune sequencing clone quantification (dated by TCRdb to the late 2010s). With respect to the entire study: In a replicate experiment, RNA from 20,000 or 100,000 naive CD8 T cells was split into five aliquots, four of which were sequenced. CD8 T cells were used in a methods study to benchmark molecular-identifier clustering-based TCR repertoire sequencing (MIDCIRS) and TCR RNA copy counting.

Points the paper makes about the study in general: When barcode sub-clustering was not used, chimeric consensus sequences inflated TCR diversity, with chimeras reaching as high as 47%. Spiked-in Jurkat TCR RNA equivalent to a single cell was reported to be detectable even among one million naive CD8 T cells. Spiked-in Jurkat TCR RNA (about ten copies' worth), which is not part of the donor repertoire, was contained in the naive libraries. Identical TCR molecules sharing a barcode could cause highly expanded clone sizes to be underestimated. Around 2.9 recovered TCR RNA copies per cell were obtained by modeling, versus around 9.8 by digital PCR, implying a capture efficiency of 30% to 35%. In CMV-specific effector cells, over 97% of molecules were held by clones above 20 RNA copies, whereas under 1% of molecules were held by such clones in naive cells.

Libraries of naive CD8 T cells were generated from about 19,000 to 1,100,000 sorted cells, with 10%, 30% or 50% of the purified RNA used. Naive CD8 T cells, defined as CD8+CD4-CCR7+CD45RA+, were FACS-sorted into RLT Plus buffer on a BD FACSAria II. To test detection sensitivity, Jurkat RNA equal to 10 or so TCR copies was added to samples of about 20,000-1,000,000 naive CD8 T cells. Enrichment of CD8 T cells was performed with RosetteSep CD8+ T Cell Enrichment Cocktail and Ficoll-Paque, after which ACK red cell lysis was carried out. The germline V and J ends show losses of 6 bases and 0 bases respectively, and no gene match explains 7 bases of the junction. According to the germline V gene (reference sequence), CDR1 reads MNHEY and CDR2 reads SMNVEV. CDR3 length: 16 amino acids, cysteine to phenylalanine. Kept here is only the CDR3 DNA, which spans 48 bases and is read in frame from base 1. Library preparation used PCR. Sequenced using an Illumina HiSeq 4000. Bulk TCR libraries were generated as previously described, with the TCR primers listed in Table S5 used. The Qiagen AllPrep DNA/RNA kit was used to purify total RNA. Before any analysis, reads coming from multiple sequencing runs of the same library were combined into one pool. Turning to the authors' computational methods: Reads were retained only if the reads had an exact TCR constant sequence, and the retained reads were trimmed to 150 nt and grouped according to their 12-nt molecular barcodes. Within each barcode group, reads were sub-clustered at a 15% Levenshtein threshold, and quality-weighted consensus sequences were built per RNA molecule. Non-functional sequences were removed, as were lower-count sequences one edit away from another. Barcode sub-clusters with fewer than 20% of the maximum read count were removed, based on fitting two negative binomial distributions. The raw public reads went through TCRdb reprocessing: fastp at Q25, MiXCR clone calling, in-frame beta chains kept. A single entry per CDR3 protein holds the most common genes and DNA from its merged rows. What appears here as the V and J calls and clone size reflects TCRdb's work, not the paper's. This sample has about 640,000 distinct CDR3 sequences in its table, and approximately 20% of those were observed once. The ten largest account for roughly 0.83% of the sample.

Of note for this clonotype: Its antigen has not been determined. Nothing much larger sits one base from this clone, and base qualities are not available.

The sequenced sample was naive CD8+ T cells from blood, with Jurkat cell RNA spiked in. This sample's cell subset or site label indicates: FACS-sorted CD8+CD4-CCR7+CD45RA+ naive T cells. This receptor was identified in a human donor in good health. Some libraries in this study had Jurkat cell RNA spiked in. The rearranged segments are TRBV27 and TRBJ2-2, and TRBD2 aligns with 7 junction nucleotides. The DNA sequence is as follows: TGTGCCAGCAGAGCCGTTCGGGGGGCGAACACCGGGGAGCTGTTTTTT. It encodes CASRAVRGANTGELFF.